This T cell receptor beta chain was sequenced for a study of T-cell memory formation after mild COVID-19. Findings of the study overall: The study detected some responding clones in pre-infection memory, suggesting cross-reactive memory joined. CM and EM subsets held most contracting CD4+ clones; EMRA held CD8+ ones. In second-wave clones peaking day 37, SARS-CoV-2 specificity remained unconfirmed.

With regard to this clonotype: Its target is unknown.

This CDR3 is 14 amino acids long. V was pared by 0 bases and J by 6 bases, with 10 bases between. Germline V CDR1 and CDR2: LGHNA, YNFKEQ. TCRdb reprocessed the 5' RACE reads with MiXCR, giving one entry per CDR3 protein. The sample lists hundreds of thousands of distinct CDR3 sequences, approximately 13% seen once, with around a fifth in the top ten. Sequencing used PBMCs or a T cell subset sorted from them (not recorded which). The clonotype originates from a man aged 18 to 30 who had mild COVID-19 (a few samples of this study predate the infection). Cell type and time point are not known. The V call is TRBV4-2, the J call TRBJ2-3; no clear D. The CDR3 sequence: CASSQEASVDTQYF. As DNA, the CDR3 is TGTGCCAGCAGCCAAGAAGCCAGTGTCGATACGCAGTATTTT.